This is a list of T cell receptor beta chains from one sample in a study of cytomegalovirus exposure and HLA in healthy donors. Profiled with immunoSEQ multiplex PCR; TCRdb holds only in-frame clones, not every one. The table shows about 130,000 clones, with roughly 85% occurring only once. Input material: PBMCs. These TCRs come from a boy aged 10-17 years in good health and CMV-seronegative. Each CDR3 is given with its conserved first and last residue. The D gene is left open where the match is weak. The size field is filled for only some rows; it gives once, few, many or a size class.

D gene: TRBD1; J gene: TRBJ1-1; clone size: NA; V gene: TRBV11-3; CDR3 DNA: TGTGCCAGCAGCAAACGGGACAGGACTATGAACACTGAAGCTTTCTTT; CDR3 protein: CASSKRDRTMNTEAFF
D gene: TRBD1; J gene: TRBJ2-7; clone size: NA; V gene: TRBV9; CDR3 DNA: TGTGCCAGCAGCGTCTTGGAATCAGAGGGGGCTATTCCCAACGAGCAGTACTTC; CDR3 protein: CASSVLESEGAIPNEQYF
D gene: TRBD2; J gene: TRBJ2-2; clone size: NA; V gene: TRBV9; CDR3 DNA: TGTGCCAGCAGCGTGGGACTAGCGGGAGGTTCCAAGTGGACCGGGGAGCTGTTTTTT; CDR3 protein: CASSVGLAGGSKWTGELFF
D gene: TRBD1; J gene: TRBJ1-1; clone size: NA; V gene: TRBV5-1; CDR3 DNA: TGCGCCAGCAGCTTGAGGACAGGGAGCGCTGAAGCTTTCTTT; CDR3 protein: CASSLRTGSAEAFF
D gene: TRBD1; J gene: TRBJ1-1; clone size: NA; V gene: TRBV5-1; CDR3 DNA: TGCGCCAGCAGTTCTAAACAGGGGGCATTGGGCACTGAAGCTTTCTTT; CDR3 protein: CASSSKQGALGTEAFF
D gene: NA; J gene: TRBJ1-1; clone size: NA; V gene: TRBV30; CDR3 DNA: TGTGCCTGGAGTTTTCCAGGGAACACTGAAGCTTTCTTT; CDR3 protein: CAWSFPGNTEAFF
D gene: NA; J gene: TRBJ1-2; clone size: NA; V gene: TRBV6-5; CDR3 DNA: TGTGCCAGCACCCCCTCGGGGGGGCACTATGGCTACACCTTC; CDR3 protein: CASTPSGGHYGYTF
D gene: TRBD1; J gene: TRBJ2-3; clone size: NA; V gene: TRBV6-5; CDR3 DNA: TGTGCCAGCAGTTTGATCGGACAGGGGGAGCCAGATACGCAGTATTTT; CDR3 protein: CASSLIGQGEPDTQYF
D gene: NA; J gene: TRBJ2-1; clone size: few; V gene: TRBV2; CDR3 DNA: TGTGCCAGCAGAGGACTAACCACCGAGAATGAGCAGTTCTTC; CDR3 protein: CASRGLTTENEQFF
D gene: TRBD1; J gene: TRBJ1-1; clone size: NA; V gene: TRBV15; CDR3 DNA: TGTGCCACCAGCAGAGGGGGACAGACAAACACTGAAGCTTTCTTT; CDR3 protein: CATSRGGQTNTEAFF
D gene: NA; J gene: TRBJ2-7; clone size: NA; V gene: TRBV2; CDR3 DNA: TGTGCCAGCGGGCAGGGGACCTACGAGCAGTACTTC; CDR3 protein: CASGQGTYEQYF
D gene: NA; J gene: TRBJ2-3; clone size: NA; V gene: TRBV5-1; CDR3 DNA: TGCGCCAGCGGACTGGAGGGAGCCACAGATACGCAGTATTTT; CDR3 protein: CASGLEGATDTQYF
D gene: NA; J gene: TRBJ1-2; clone size: once; V gene: TRBV30; CDR3 DNA: TGTGCCTGGAATCTCGGACAGAAAGGCTACACCTTC; CDR3 protein: CAWNLGQKGYTF
D gene: NA; J gene: TRBJ1-2; clone size: NA; V gene: TRBV30; CDR3 DNA: TGTGCCTGGAGTGTACTAGATTCTGGATATAGGTACACCTTC; CDR3 protein: CAWSVLDSGYRYTF
D gene: TRBD1; J gene: TRBJ1-5; clone size: NA; V gene: TRBV28; CDR3 DNA: TGTGCCAGCAGTCCTCCGACAGGGTTCAATAATCAGCCCCAGCATTTT; CDR3 protein: CASSPPTGFNNQPQHF
D gene: NA; J gene: TRBJ2-3; clone size: NA; V gene: TRBV19; CDR3 DNA: TGTGCCAGTAGTACCTCTAGCACAGATACGCAGTATTTT; CDR3 protein: CASSTSSTDTQYF
D gene: TRBD2; J gene: TRBJ2-2; clone size: NA; V gene: TRBV6-5; CDR3 DNA: TGTGCCAGCAGTTTACTAGCGGGGACCGGGGAGCTGTTTTTT; CDR3 protein: CASSLLAGTGELFF
D gene: NA; J gene: TRBJ2-1; clone size: NA; V gene: TRBV4-1; CDR3 DNA: TGCGCCAGCAGCCAAGAGGGAGTAGCGGCCAACAATGAGCAGTTCTTC; CDR3 protein: CASSQEGVAANNEQFF
D gene: NA; J gene: TRBJ1-4; clone size: NA; V gene: TRBV2; CDR3 DNA: TGTGCCAGCAGACCCCGACTTCCCGAAAAACTGTTTTTT; CDR3 protein: CASRPRLPEKLFF
D gene: NA; J gene: TRBJ1-1; clone size: NA; V gene: TRBV20-1; CDR3 DNA: TGCAGTGGTCCCGGGAACACTGAAGCTTTCTTT; CDR3 protein: CSGPGNTEAFF
D gene: TRBD1; J gene: TRBJ2-5; clone size: once; V gene: TRBV29-1; CDR3 DNA: TGCAGCGTTGAAATCGGGACAGGGGCCCTCAAGGAGACCCAGTACTTC; CDR3 protein: CSVEIGTGALKETQYF
D gene: NA; J gene: TRBJ2-7; clone size: NA; V gene: TRBV6-1; CDR3 DNA: TGTGCCAGCAGTGAAGGGGGATGGGGGCACGAGCAGTACTTC; CDR3 protein: CASSEGGWGHEQYF
D gene: TRBD1; J gene: TRBJ1-4; clone size: NA; V gene: TRBV2; CDR3 DNA: TGTGCCAGCAGTGAACGGACAGGGGATGAAAAACTGTTTTTT; CDR3 protein: CASSERTGDEKLFF
D gene: TRBD1; J gene: TRBJ2-2; clone size: NA; V gene: TRBV7-9; CDR3 DNA: TGTGCCAGCAGCTTCAGCCCGACAGGGACATTTACCGGGGAGCTGTTTTTT; CDR3 protein: CASSFSPTGTFTGELFF
D gene: NA; J gene: TRBJ1-4; clone size: NA; V gene: TRBV19; CDR3 DNA: TGTGCCAGTAGTATTCCTAGGGACGGGGGAAATGAAAAACTGTTTTTT; CDR3 protein: CASSIPRDGGNEKLFF
D gene: NA; J gene: TRBJ2-3; clone size: few; V gene: TRBV11-3; CDR3 DNA: TGTGCCAGCAGCTTTTCCCAGGAGGCGGAAGATACGCAGTATTTT; CDR3 protein: CASSFSQEAEDTQYF
D gene: NA; J gene: TRBJ2-7; clone size: NA; V gene: TRBV2; CDR3 DNA: TGTGCCAGCGGAGACTCGCCCTCCTACGAGCAGTACTTC; CDR3 protein: CASGDSPSYEQYF
D gene: TRBD1; J gene: TRBJ1-3; clone size: NA; V gene: TRBV29-1; CDR3 DNA: TGCAGCGTCCTCCAGGGGGGTGGAAACACCATATATTTT; CDR3 protein: CSVLQGGGNTIYF
D gene: NA; J gene: TRBJ2-5; clone size: NA; V gene: TRBV10-3; CDR3 DNA: TGTGCCATCAGTGATTCCGGGACAGGGGTACTAGCGGGAGAGGGAGAGACCCAGTACTTC; CDR3 protein: CAISDSGTGVLAGEGETQYF
D gene: NA; J gene: TRBJ2-1; clone size: NA; V gene: TRBV7-8; CDR3 DNA: TGTGCCAGCAGCTTAAAAGGGAGGAATGAGCAGTTCTTC; CDR3 protein: CASSLKGRNEQFF